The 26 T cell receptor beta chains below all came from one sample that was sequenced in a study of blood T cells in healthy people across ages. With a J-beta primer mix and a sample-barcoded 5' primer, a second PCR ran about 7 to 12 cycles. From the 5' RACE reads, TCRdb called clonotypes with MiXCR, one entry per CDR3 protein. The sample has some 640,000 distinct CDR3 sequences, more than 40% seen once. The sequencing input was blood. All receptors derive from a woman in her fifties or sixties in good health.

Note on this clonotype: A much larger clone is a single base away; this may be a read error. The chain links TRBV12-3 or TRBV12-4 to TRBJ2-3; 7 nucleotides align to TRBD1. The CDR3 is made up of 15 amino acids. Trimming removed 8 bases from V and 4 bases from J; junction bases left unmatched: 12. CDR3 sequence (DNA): TGTGCCAGCCACCTGACAGGGCTTGGGGCAGATACGCAGTATTTT. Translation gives CASHLTGLGADTQYF.

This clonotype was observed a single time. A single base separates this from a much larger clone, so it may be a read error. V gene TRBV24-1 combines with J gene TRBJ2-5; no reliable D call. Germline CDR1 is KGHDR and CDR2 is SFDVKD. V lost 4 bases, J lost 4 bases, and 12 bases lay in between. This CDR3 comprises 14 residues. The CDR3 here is CATSDTSLRETQYF. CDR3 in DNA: TGTGCCACCAGTGACACGTCCCTACGAGAGACCCAGTACTTC.

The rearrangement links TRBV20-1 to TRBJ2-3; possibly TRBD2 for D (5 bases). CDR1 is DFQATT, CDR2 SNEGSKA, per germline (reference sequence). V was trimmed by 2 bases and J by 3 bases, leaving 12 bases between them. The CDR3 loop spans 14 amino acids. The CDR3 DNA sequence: TGCAGTGCTAGACAGCGGAAGATAACAGATACGCAGTATTTT. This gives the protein CSARQRKITDTQYF.

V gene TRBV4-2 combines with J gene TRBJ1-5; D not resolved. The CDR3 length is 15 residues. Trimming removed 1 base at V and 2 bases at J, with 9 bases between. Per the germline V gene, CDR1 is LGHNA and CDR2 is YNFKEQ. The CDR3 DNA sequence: TGTGCCAGCAGCCAAGTAGAGGAGGGCAATCAGCCCCAGCATTTT. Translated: CASSQVEEGNQPQHF.

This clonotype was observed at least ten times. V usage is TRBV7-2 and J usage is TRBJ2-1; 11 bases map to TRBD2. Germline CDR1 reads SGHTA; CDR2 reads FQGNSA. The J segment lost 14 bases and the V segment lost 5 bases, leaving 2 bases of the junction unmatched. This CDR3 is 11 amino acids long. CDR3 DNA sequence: TGTGCCAGCAGCACTAGCGGGAGCAAGTTCTTC. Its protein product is CASSTSGSKFF.

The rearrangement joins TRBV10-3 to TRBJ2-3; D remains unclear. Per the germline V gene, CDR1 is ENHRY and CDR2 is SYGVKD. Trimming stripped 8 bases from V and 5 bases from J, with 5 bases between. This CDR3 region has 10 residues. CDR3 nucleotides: TGTGCCATCGGGCAAGATACGCAGTATTTT. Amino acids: CAIGQDTQYF.

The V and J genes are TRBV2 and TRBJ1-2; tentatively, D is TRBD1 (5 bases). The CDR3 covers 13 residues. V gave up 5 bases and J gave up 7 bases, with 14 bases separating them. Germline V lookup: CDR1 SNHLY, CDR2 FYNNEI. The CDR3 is CASSTGAGSGYTF. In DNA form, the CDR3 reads TGTGCCAGCAGTACCGGGGCAGGGTCTGGCTACACCTTC. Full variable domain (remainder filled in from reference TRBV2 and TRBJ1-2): EPEVTQTPSHQVTQMGQEVILRCVPISNHLYFYWYRQILGQKVEFLVSFYNNEISEKSEIFDDQFSVERPDGSNFTLKIRSTKLEDSAMYFCASSTGAGSGYTFGSGTRLTVV.

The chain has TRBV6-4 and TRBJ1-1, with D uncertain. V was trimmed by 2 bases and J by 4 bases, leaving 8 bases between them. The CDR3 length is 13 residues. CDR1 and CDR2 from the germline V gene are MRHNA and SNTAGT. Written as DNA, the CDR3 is TGTGCCAGCAGTGACGGGTCTGTCACTGAAGCTTTCTTT. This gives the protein CASSDGSVTEAFF.

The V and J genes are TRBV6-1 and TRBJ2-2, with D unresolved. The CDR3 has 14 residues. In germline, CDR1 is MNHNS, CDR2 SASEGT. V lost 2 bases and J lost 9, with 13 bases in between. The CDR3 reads CASSETISRRELFF. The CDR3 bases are TGTGCCAGCAGTGAAACTATTAGCCGCCGGGAGCTGTTTTTT.

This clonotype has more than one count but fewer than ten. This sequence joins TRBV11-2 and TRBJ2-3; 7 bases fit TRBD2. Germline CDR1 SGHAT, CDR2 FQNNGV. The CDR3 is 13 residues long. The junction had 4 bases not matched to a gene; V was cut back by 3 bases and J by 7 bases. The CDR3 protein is CASSFAAGNTQYF. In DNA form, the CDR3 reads TGTGCCAGCAGCTTTGCAGCGGGAAATACGCAGTATTTT.

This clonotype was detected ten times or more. The DNA of the CDR3 is TGTGCCAGCAGATGGACAGGGAACCCCTACGAGCAGTACTTC. This gives the protein CASRWTGNPYEQYF. This rearrangement joins TRBV6-5 to TRBJ2-7; 8 bases are a match to TRBD1. The junction had 6 bases not matched to a gene; V was cut back by 6 bases and J by 2 bases. The CDR3 totals 14 residues. CDR1 is MNHEY, CDR2 SVGAGI, per germline.

Here the CDR3 reads CSAPEGGASYGYTF. CDR3 sequence (DNA): TGCAGTGCTCCCGAGGGGGGGGCGAGCTATGGCTACACCTTC. This chain uses TRBV20-1 with TRBJ1-2, with a tentative D call TRBD1 (6 bases). Trimming shortened V by 5 bases and J by 4 bases, and 17 bases separated the two germline ends. This CDR3 is built from 14 residues. The V gene's germline CDR1 is DFQATT and CDR2 SNEGSKA (reference sequence).

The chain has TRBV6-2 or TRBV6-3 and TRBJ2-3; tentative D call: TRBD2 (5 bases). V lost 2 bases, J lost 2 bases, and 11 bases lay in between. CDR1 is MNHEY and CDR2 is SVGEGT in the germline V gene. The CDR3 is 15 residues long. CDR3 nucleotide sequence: TGTGCCAGCAGTTACGAAGGGCGGGCCACAGATACGCAGTATTTT. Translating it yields CASSYEGRATDTQYF.

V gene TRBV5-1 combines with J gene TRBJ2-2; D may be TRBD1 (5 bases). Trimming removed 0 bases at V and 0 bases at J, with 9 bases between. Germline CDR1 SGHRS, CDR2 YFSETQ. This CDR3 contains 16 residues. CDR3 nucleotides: TGCGCCAGCAGCTTGGAGACAGTTTCGAACACCGGGGAGCTGTTTTTT. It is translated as CASSLETVSNTGELFF.

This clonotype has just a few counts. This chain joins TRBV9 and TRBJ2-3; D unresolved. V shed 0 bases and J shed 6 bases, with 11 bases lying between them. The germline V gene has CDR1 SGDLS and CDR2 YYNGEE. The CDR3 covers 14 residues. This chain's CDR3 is CASSVASSLDTQYF. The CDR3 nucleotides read TGTGCCAGCAGCGTAGCGAGTAGCTTGGATACGCAGTATTTT.

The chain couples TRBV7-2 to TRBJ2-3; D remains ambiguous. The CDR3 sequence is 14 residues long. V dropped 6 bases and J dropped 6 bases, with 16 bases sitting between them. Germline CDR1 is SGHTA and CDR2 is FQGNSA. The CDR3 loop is CASSWVGHWDTQYF. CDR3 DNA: TGTGCCAGCAGTTGGGTGGGCCATTGGGATACGCAGTATTTT. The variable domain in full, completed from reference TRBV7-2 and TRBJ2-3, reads GAGVSQSPSNKVTEKGKDVELRCDPISGHTALYWYRQSLGQGLEFLIYFQGNSAPDKSGLPSDRFSAERTGGSVSTLTIQRTQQEDSAVYLCASSWVGHWDTQYFGPGTRLTVL.

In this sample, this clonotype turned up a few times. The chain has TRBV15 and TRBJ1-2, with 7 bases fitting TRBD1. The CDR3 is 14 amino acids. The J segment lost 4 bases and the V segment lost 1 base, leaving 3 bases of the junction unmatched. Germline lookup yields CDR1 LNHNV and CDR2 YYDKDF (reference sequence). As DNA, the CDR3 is TGTGCCACCAGCAGAGGGGGGGACAGCTATGGCTACACCTTC. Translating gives CATSRGGDSYGYTF.

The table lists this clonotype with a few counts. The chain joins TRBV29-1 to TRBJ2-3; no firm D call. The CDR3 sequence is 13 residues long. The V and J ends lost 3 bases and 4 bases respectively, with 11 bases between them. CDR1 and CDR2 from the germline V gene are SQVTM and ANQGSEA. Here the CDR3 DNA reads TGCAGCGTTGACAGCTTCAACGCAGATACGCAGTATTTT. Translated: CSVDSFNADTQYF.

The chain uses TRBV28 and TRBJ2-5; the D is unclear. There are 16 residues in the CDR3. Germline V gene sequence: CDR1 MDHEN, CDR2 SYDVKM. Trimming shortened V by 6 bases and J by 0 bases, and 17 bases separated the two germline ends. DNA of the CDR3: TGTGCCAGCAGCGAACACATACTGGGGAACCAAGAGACCCAGTACTTC. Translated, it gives CASSEHILGNQETQYF.

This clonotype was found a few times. CDR3 sequence: CASSQGTIYGYTF. For the CDR3, the DNA is TGTGCCAGCAGCCAAGGGACAATCTATGGCTACACCTTC. The chain links TRBV14 to TRBJ1-2; a weak D match, TRBD1 (5 bases). Trimming cost V 1 base and J 4 bases, with 7 bases left between them. Germline-derived CDR1 and CDR2 are SGHDN and FVKESK. The CDR3 is 13 amino acids.

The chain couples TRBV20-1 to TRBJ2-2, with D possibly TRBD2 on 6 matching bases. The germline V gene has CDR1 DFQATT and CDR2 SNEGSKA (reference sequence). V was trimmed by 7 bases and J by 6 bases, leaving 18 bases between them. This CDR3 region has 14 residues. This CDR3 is CSVRKPGVSGELFF. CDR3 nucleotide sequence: TGCAGTGTCCGAAAGCCGGGAGTGTCCGGGGAGCTGTTTTTT.

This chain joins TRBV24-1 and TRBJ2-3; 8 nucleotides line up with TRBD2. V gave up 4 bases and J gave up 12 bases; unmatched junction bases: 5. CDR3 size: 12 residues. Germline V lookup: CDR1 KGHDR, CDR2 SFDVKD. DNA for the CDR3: TGTGCCACCAGTGACCGGAGCGGGAGACAGTATTTT. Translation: CATSDRSGRQYF.

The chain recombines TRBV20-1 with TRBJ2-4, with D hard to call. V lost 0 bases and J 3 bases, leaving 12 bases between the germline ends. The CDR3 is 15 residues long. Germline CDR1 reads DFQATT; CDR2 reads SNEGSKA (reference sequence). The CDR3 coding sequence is TGCAGTGCTAGAGATCCGGGTCTAGGCAAAAACATTCAGTACTTC. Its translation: CSARDPGLGKNIQYF.

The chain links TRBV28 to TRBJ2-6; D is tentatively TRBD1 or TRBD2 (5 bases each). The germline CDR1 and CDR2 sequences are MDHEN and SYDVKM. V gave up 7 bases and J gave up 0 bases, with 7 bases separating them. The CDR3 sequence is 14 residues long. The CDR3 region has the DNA TGTGCCAGCAAGAGGGGCTCTGGGGCCAACGTCCTGACTTTC. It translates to CASKRGSGANVLTF.

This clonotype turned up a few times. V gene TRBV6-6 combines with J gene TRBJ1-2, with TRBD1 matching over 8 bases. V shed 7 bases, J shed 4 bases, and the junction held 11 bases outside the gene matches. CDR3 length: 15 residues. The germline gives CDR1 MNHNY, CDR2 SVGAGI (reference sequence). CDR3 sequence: CASTETRTGTYGYTF. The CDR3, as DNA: TGTGCCAGCACCGAAACTAGGACAGGGACCTATGGCTACACCTTC.

CDR3 protein: CASTREVYNEQFF. DNA of the CDR3: TGTGCCAGCACACGGGAAGTCTACAATGAGCAGTTCTTC. The chain uses TRBV9 and TRBJ2-1, with D possibly being TRBD2 (5 bases). The germline V gene has CDR1 SGDLS and CDR2 YYNGEE. V lost 6 bases and J lost 3, with 10 bases in between. CDR3 length equals 13 residues.